The entry that follows covers one T cell receptor (beta chain) sequence. This clonotype was seen only a few times. Its antigen is not yet known. Per-nucleotide qualities are absent, and no much larger clonotype sits a single base away. The library was obtained by 5' RACE. The run used an Illumina HiSeq 2500. A second PCR of roughly 7 to 11 cycles was performed with a sample-barcoded 5' primer and a J-beta primer mix. A unique molecular identifier was introduced onto each TCR beta cDNA molecule by a template-switch 5' adaptor carrying 12 random nucleotides. Each sample yielded at least 2.5 million CDR3-containing paired-end reads. First-strand cDNA was synthesized from all RNA with the Mint cDNA synthesis kit, primed by a TRBC-specific oligonucleotide. Following uracil-DNA glycosylase treatment, all cDNA underwent a first 18-cycle PCR with the universal primers M1SS and BC2_uni_R. On the authors' methods: Each sample was normalized by randomly selecting 1 million high-quality reads, each carrying a distinct molecular identifier. Instead of being binned into consensus sequences, reads that shared molecular identifiers were thrown out. MiTCR, with a Q25 quality threshold and the strictest error-elimination algorithm, was used for CDR3 identification, clonotype clustering and error correction. A nonparametric unseen species model using Euler transformation provided a lower-bound estimate of total TCR beta diversity. TCRdb reprocessed the public reads (quality trimming at Q25 with fastp, clone calling with MiXCR) and kept in-frame beta chains. Entries that share a CDR3 protein sequence are merged under the most common genes and DNA. The V and J calls, along with clone size, are taken from TCRdb and not from the paper's own processing. This sample gives just over 1 million distinct CDR3 sequences in total; 40% to 55% of them show up just once. Approximately 17% of the sample is taken by the ten largest.

This specimen comes from a study of blood T cells in healthy people across ages (dated by TCRdb to the mid-2010s). About the full investigation: Template switching captured roughly one uniquely barcoded TCR beta cDNA molecule per two T cells in model experiments. The study analyzed two additional independent replicas of 1 million unique cDNA reads from the same blood draw for two donors, one aged 18 to 29 and one aged 80 or older. The donors were divided into four age groups: young (average approximately 17 years), middle-aged (under 40), aged (approximately 59) and long-lived (approximately 74). Donors of different ages were randomly distributed across sequencing lanes to avoid experimental bias. To track age-related changes in TCR beta repertoire diversity, the study relied on deep sequencing normalized with unique cDNA molecular identifiers. Overall study results and their limits: The CMV infection status of donors was not known, potentially confounding age-related changes in expanded clonotypes. Total diversity estimates from one million sequenced T cells were considered lower bounds and underestimates. The long-lived group showed more naive CD4+ T cells, fewer expanded clones and increased TCR diversity than the aged group, suggesting age selection. Observed TCR beta diversity per million T cells fell roughly linearly with age, and a significant reduction was already apparent by age around 44. Bulk unsorted PBMC profiling prevented conclusive comparison of naive and antigen-experienced compartments. Observed TCR beta diversity correlated strongly with the percentage of naive T cells measured by flow cytometry.

The donors were some 36 Caucasian individuals from Russia, aged roughly 6 to 95 years, who were systemically healthy. Each donor gave about 11 milliliters of peripheral blood, drawn into EDTA-treated Vacutainer tubes. Ficoll-Paque density-gradient centrifugation was used to isolate PBMCs, with at least 6.5 million obtained per sample. Trizol reagent was used to extract total RNA from PBMCs, with at least 6 micrograms per sample. For every donor, an aliquot of PBMCs went through flow cytometry to measure the percentages of naive CD45RAhigh/CD27high T cells. The sequence derives from a woman between 55 and 75 years old in good health. Sequencing was done on a sample of blood.

CDR3 region: CASSPHRVGYEQYF. The DNA sequence is given as TGTGCCAGCAGCCCACACAGGGTAGGCTACGAGCAGTACTTC. Recombination connected TRBV11-2 to TRBJ2-7; the best D guess is TRBD1, with 6 bases matching. The CDR3 spans 14 residues, from the cysteine through the phenylalanine. The read is trimmed to its CDR3 DNA, 42 bases read in frame from base 1. The germline V gene sets CDR1 to SGHAT and CDR2 to FQNNGV. Trimming takes 5 bases from V and 3 bases from J, and the germline ends sit 14 bases apart. With the rest looked up from the reference TRBV11-2 and TRBJ2-7 genes rather than sequenced, the full variable domain is EAGVAQSPRYKIIEKRQSVAFWCNPISGHATLYWYQQILGQGPKLLIQFQNNGVVDDSQLPKDRFSAERLKGVDSTLKIQPAKLEDSAVYLCASSPHRVGYEQYFGPGTRLTVT.